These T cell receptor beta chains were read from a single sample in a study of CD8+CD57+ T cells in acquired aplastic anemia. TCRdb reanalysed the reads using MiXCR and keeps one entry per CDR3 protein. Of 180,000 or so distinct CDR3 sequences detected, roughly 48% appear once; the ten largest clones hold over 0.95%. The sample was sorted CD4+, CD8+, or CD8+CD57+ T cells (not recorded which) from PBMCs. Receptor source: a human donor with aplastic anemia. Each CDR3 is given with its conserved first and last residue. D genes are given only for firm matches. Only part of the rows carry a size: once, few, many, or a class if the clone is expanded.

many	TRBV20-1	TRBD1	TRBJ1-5	CSAWTGYNQPQHF	TGCAGTGCTTGGACAGGTTACAATCAGCCCCAGCATTTT
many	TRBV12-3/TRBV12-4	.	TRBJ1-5	CASSLGRWVLDQPQHF	TGTGCCAGCAGTTTGGGGCGGTGGGTCCTTGATCAGCCCCAGCATTTT
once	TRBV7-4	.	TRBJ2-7	CASSLDKAYEQYF	TGTGCCAGCAGCTTGGACAAAGCCTACGAGCAGTACTTC
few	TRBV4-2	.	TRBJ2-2	CASSIYSTGPNSGELFF	TGTGCCAGCAGCATCTACTCGACAGGTCCCAATTCCGGGGAGCTGTTTTTT
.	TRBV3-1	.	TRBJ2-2	CASSVRLAANTGELFF	TGTGCCAGCAGCGTGAGATTAGCGGCCAACACCGGGGAGCTGTTTTTT
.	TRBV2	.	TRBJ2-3	CASSAGTLQTYTQYF	TGTGCCAGCAGTGCCGGGACCTTACAAACTTATACGCAGTATTTT
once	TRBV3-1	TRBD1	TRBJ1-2	CASSHWTGFGYTF	TGTGCCAGCAGCCACTGGACAGGGTTCGGCTACACCTTC
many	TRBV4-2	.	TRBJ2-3	CASSQDQLVGGTQYF	TGTGCCAGCAGCCAAGATCAGTTAGTCGGAGGTACGCAGTATTTT
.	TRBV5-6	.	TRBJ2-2	CASSLGGLGTGELFF	TGTGCCAGCAGCTTGGGTGGGTTGGGCACCGGGGAGCTGTTTTTT
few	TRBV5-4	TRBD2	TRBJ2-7	CASSKPSGSSYEQYF	TGTGCCAGCAGCAAACCGAGCGGGAGCTCCTACGAGCAGTACTTC
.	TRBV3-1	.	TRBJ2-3	CASCAGLDFDTQYF	TGTGCCAGCTGCGCGGGACTCGACTTCGATACGCAGTATTTT
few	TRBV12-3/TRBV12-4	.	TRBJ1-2	CASSGTRALYGYTF	TGTGCCAGCAGTGGGACCCGGGCTCTCTATGGCTACACCTTC
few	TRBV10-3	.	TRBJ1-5	CAISESRDGHQPQHF	TGTGCCATCAGTGAGTCCCGGGACGGACATCAGCCCCAGCATTTT
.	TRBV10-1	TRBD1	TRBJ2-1	CASSSDRGYNEQFF	TGCGCCAGCAGTTCGGACAGGGGGTACAATGAGCAGTTCTTC
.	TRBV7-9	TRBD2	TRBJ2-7	CASSLSGRADHEQYF	TGTGCCAGCAGCCTCAGCGGGAGGGCCGACCACGAGCAGTACTTC
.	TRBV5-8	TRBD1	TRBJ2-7	CASRPGTGEDEQYF	TGTGCCAGCCGCCCCGGGACAGGGGAGGACGAGCAGTACTTC
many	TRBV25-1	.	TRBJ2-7	CASSEFKGSSYEQYF	TGTGCCAGCAGTGAATTTAAGGGGAGCTCCTACGAGCAGTACTTC
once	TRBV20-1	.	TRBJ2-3	CSAEARGKSTDTQYF	TGCAGTGCCGAAGCTCGGGGGAAAAGCACAGATACGCAGTATTTT
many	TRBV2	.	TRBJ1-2	CASMEQGNNGYTF	TGTGCCAGCATGGAGCAGGGCAACAATGGCTACACCTTC
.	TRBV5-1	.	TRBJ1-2	CASSFLDGNYGYTF	TGCGCCAGCAGCTTCTTGGACGGGAACTATGGCTACACCTTC
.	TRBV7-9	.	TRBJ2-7	CASSRTATYEQYF	TGTGCCAGCAGCCGGACGGCGACCTACGAGCAGTACTTC
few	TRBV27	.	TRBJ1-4	CASSFSGALANEKLFF	TGTGCCAGCAGTTTCTCCGGGGCCCTGGCTAATGAAAAACTGTTTTTT
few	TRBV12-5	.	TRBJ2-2	CASGLVSRGSTGELLF	TGTGCTAGTGGTTTGGTCTCTCGGGGATCTACCGGGGAGCTGCTTTTT
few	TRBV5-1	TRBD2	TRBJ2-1	CASSLGTSGGESEQFF	TGCGCCAGCAGCTTGGGGACTAGCGGGGGGGAAAGTGAGCAGTTCTTC
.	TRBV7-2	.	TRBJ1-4	CASRVAVRNNGKLFF	TGTGCCAGCAGGGTCGCTGTGAGGAACAATGGAAAACTGTTTTTT
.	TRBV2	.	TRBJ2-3	CASSENSYTDTQYF	TGTGCCAGCAGTGAAAACTCCTACACAGATACGCAGTATTTT
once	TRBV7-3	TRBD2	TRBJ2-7	CASGLAGFYEQYF	TGTGCCAGTGGACTAGCGGGGTTCTACGAGCAGTACTTC
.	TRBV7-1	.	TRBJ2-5	CASSSRQGRDETQYF	TGTGCCAGCAGCTCGCGACAGGGGAGGGACGAGACCCAGTACTTC
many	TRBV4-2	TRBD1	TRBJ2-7	CASSQEWDSVFEQYF	TGTGCCAGCAGCCAAGAATGGGACAGTGTCTTCGAGCAGTACTTC
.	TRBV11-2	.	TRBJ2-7	CASSLDPLRAEQYF	TGTGCCAGCAGCTTAGATCCCTTACGGGCAGAGCAGTACTTC
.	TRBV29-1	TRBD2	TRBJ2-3	CSVDGMSGVGTDTQYF	TGCAGCGTTGATGGTATGAGCGGGGTGGGCACAGATACGCAGTATTTT